This T cell receptor beta chain was identified during a study of blood T cell repertoires in COVID-19. Germline V gene sequence: CDR1 LGHDT, CDR2 YNNKEL (reference sequence). The J segment lost 2 bases and the V segment lost 0 bases, leaving 6 bases of the junction unmatched. The CDR3 contains 16 residues. Sequencing was performed with immunoSEQ multiplex PCR; in TCRdb, only in-frame clones are kept and a portion is missing. This table holds more than 120,000 clones, roughly 80% found once. This receptor was obtained from a human donor in a cohort sampled during active COVID-19. The sample comprised peripheral blood. V gene TRBV3-1 (or the pseudogene TRBV3-2) combines with J gene TRBJ2-5, with 7 bases fitting TRBD1. The CDR3, as DNA: TGTGCCAGCAGCCAAGAACCGCAGGACAGGCAAGAGACCCAGTACTTC. Amino acids: CASSQEPQDRQETQYF.